Presented here are 20 T cell receptor beta chains from one specimen sequenced in a study of blood T cell repertoires in COVID-19. TCRdb's table, derived via immunoSEQ multiplex PCR, lists solely in-frame clones and lacks some. Among about 52,000 clones, just under 90% were seen once, and the ten largest hold approximately 8.8%. The sequencing sample was made of peripheral blood. The receptors derive from a man of 80 years or more with active or convalescent COVID-19.

The genes are TRBV11-2 and TRBJ2-1, with a tentative D call TRBD2 (6 bases). Trimming removed 4 bases at V and 2 bases at J, with 6 bases between. CDR3 size: 13 residues. Germline loops: CDR1 SGHAT, CDR2 FQNNGV. CDR3 DNA sequence: TGTGCCAGCAGCTGGGGGGCCTACAATGAGCAGTTCTTC. This encodes CASSWGAYNEQFF.

The chain uses TRBV19 and TRBJ2-2; D might be TRBD1 (5 bases). This CDR3 comprises 13 residues. Germline loops: CDR1 LNHDA, CDR2 SQIVND (reference sequence). The ends were cut back, 4 bases at V and 6 bases at J, with 9 bases in the middle. The CDR3 here is CASSTQGSGELFF. The DNA of the CDR3 is TGTGCCAGTAGTACTCAGGGTTCCGGGGAGCTGTTTTTT.

The CDR3 DNA is TGTGCCAGTAGAGGCGGGGAGATAGTGGCCCAGCATTTT. It translates to CASRGGEIVAQHF. V gene TRBV19 combines with J gene TRBJ1-5; D call uncertain. The ends were cut back, 6 bases at V and 11 bases at J, with 17 bases in the middle. Germline V gives CDR1 LNHDA, CDR2 SQIVND (reference sequence). This CDR3 region has 13 residues.

The V call is TRBV7-9, the J call TRBJ1-2; TRBD1 is a possible D gene (5 bases). Germline V gene sequence: CDR1 SEHNR, CDR2 FQNEAQ (reference sequence). V lost 7 bases to trimming and J lost 5 bases, with 14 bases between them. The CDR3 length is 13 residues. CDR3 region: CASNRGLRYGYTF. The CDR3 nucleotides read TGTGCCAGCAATCGGGGGTTACGATATGGCTACACCTTC.

The chain employs TRBV15 and TRBJ2-7, with D maybe TRBD1 (6 bases). This CDR3 is built from 18 residues. The germline V and J ends were trimmed by 1 base and 4 bases, with 23 bases remaining between them. Germline CDR1 reads LNHNV; CDR2 reads YYDKDF (reference sequence). The CDR3, as DNA: TGTGCCACCAGCAGAGCCCCCGGGGACAATTTGCGCAATTACGAGCAGTACTTC. Translating gives CATSRAPGDNLRNYEQYF.

V is TRBV7-7 and J is TRBJ1-3, with D possibly being TRBD1 (5 bases). CDR3 length equals 14 residues. CDR1 SSHAT and CDR2 FNYEAQ come from the germline V gene (reference sequence). V lost 5 bases and J lost 4, with 12 bases in between. CDR3 coding DNA: TGTGCCAGCAGCGCTTGGGGGGACGGAAACACCATATATTTT. This translates into CASSAWGDGNTIYF.

The chain couples TRBV12-3 or TRBV12-4 to TRBJ1-1, with D possibly being TRBD1 (6 bases). V lost 2 bases to trimming and J lost 6 bases, with 10 bases between them. The CDR3 is made up of 13 amino acids. The CDR3 DNA reads TGTGCCAGCAGTTTACGAGGGGGGGCTGAAGCTTTCTTT. Translation: CASSLRGGAEAFF.

The rearrangement joins TRBV7-3 to TRBJ2-3, with 7 bases that match TRBD1. The CDR3 sequence is 15 residues long. The V gene end was trimmed by 11 bases and the J gene end by 2 bases; junction bases not matched to a gene: 13. Per the germline V gene, CDR1 is SGHTA and CDR2 is FQGTGA. For the CDR3, the DNA is TGTGCCGTACATTTTTGGGGACAGTTCACAGATACGCAGTATTTT. It specifies CAVHFWGQFTDTQYF.

The rearrangement joins TRBV19 to TRBJ2-7; 7 bases map to TRBD1. The V gene end was trimmed by 6 bases and the J gene end by 0 bases; junction bases not matched to a gene: 8. The length of the CDR3 is 15 residues. Germline V gene lookup returns CDR1 LNHDA and CDR2 SQIVND (reference sequence). CDR3 DNA: TGTGCCAGTAGCTTCGATCGGGACAGCTCCTACGAGCAGTACTTC. Its translation: CASSFDRDSSYEQYF.

The chain has TRBV6-5 and TRBJ2-4; a weak D match, TRBD2 (5 bases). Per germline, CDR1 MNHEY and CDR2 SVGAGI. The V gene lost 6 bases and the J gene lost 5 bases, with 5 bases spanning the gap. The CDR3 length is 11 residues. The CDR3 here is CASRRENIQYF. For the CDR3, the DNA is TGTGCCAGCAGGAGGGAAAACATTCAGTACTTC.

The chain combines TRBV7-8 with TRBJ2-1, with 9 bases fitting TRBD1. The V gene's germline CDR1 is SGHVS and CDR2 FQNEAQ. The V segment lost 5 bases and the J segment 0 bases; nucleotides outside the gene matches: 20. The CDR3 length is 21 residues. The CDR3 loop is CASSRGPKQGAQPSSYNEQFF. In DNA form, the CDR3 reads TGTGCCAGCAGCCGAGGTCCCAAACAGGGGGCGCAACCAAGCTCCTACAATGAGCAGTTCTTC.

The J gene is TRBJ2-1, the V gene TRBV11-3; 11 bases line up with TRBD2. Trimming cost V 0 bases and J 7 bases; bases outside gene matches: 11. There are 18 residues in the CDR3. The germline V gene encodes CDR1 SGHNT and CDR2 YENEEA. CDR3 DNA sequence: TGTGCCAGCAGCTTAGATTGGGGAACTAGCGGGAGCCAAAATGAGCAGTTCTTC. It yields the protein CASSLDWGTSGSQNEQFF. The full variable domain, its missing parts supplied by reference TRBV11-3 and TRBJ2-1, is EAGVVQSPRYKIIEKKQPVAFWCNPISGHNTLYWYLQNLGQGPELLIRYENEEAVDDSQLPKDRFSAERLKGVDSTLKIQPAELGDSAVYLCASSLDWGTSGSQNEQFFGPGTRLTVL.

This clone was seen once. This rearrangement joins TRBV7-8 to TRBJ1-2; possible D gene TRBD1, 6 bases. This CDR3 has 15 amino acids. Germline values: CDR1 SGHVS, CDR2 FQNEAQ. V shed 5 bases and J shed 8 bases, with 21 bases lying between them. CDR3 sequence: CASSPTTGKPKGYTF. In DNA form, the CDR3 reads TGTGCCAGCAGCCCCACCACAGGGAAACCCAAGGGCTACACCTTC.

This sequence joins TRBV2 and TRBJ1-4, with a weak D call TRBD1 (5 bases). The germline V and J ends were trimmed by 6 bases and 1 base, with 9 bases remaining between them. CDR3 length: 14 amino acids. Germline values: CDR1 SNHLY, CDR2 FYNNEI. CDR3 residues: CASRRGITNEKLFF. CDR3 bases: TGTGCCAGCAGGCGGGGGATAACTAATGAAAAACTGTTTTTT.

V is TRBV4-2 and J is TRBJ1-5; TRBD1 aligns across 7 bases. Germline V lookup: CDR1 LGHNA, CDR2 YNFKEQ. This CDR3 has 15 residues. V lost 5 bases and J lost 6; bases outside the gene matches: 10. This CDR3 reads CASSTRQGMGQPQHF. In nucleotides, the CDR3 is TGTGCCAGCAGCACCCGACAGGGTATGGGTCAGCCCCAGCATTTT.

This sequence joins TRBV6-1 and TRBJ2-5, with TRBD1 identical over 7 bases. CDR1 is MNHNS and CDR2 is SASEGT in the germline V gene. This CDR3 region has 16 residues. V was pared by 0 bases and J by 4 bases, with 8 bases of the junction left unmatched. CDR3 sequence (DNA): TGTGCCAGCAGTGAAGCAAGAGGGGGCGCATCAGAGACCCAGTACTTC. Translated, it gives CASSEARGGASETQYF.

The V and J genes are TRBV6-2 or TRBV6-3 and TRBJ1-3, with D unresolved. Per germline, CDR1 MNHEY and CDR2 SVGEGT. This CDR3 has 13 residues. The V end lost 6 bases, the J end lost 3 bases, and 9 bases lay between the germline ends. The CDR3 bases are TGTGCCAGCAGCCAGTCACTTGGAAACACCATATATTTT. Encoded protein: CASSQSLGNTIYF.

The V gene is TRBV18, the J gene TRBJ1-4, with 7 bases matching TRBD1. The CDR3 spans 15 residues. The germline CDR1 and CDR2 sequences are KGHSH and LQKENI. Unmatched junction bases numbered 11, after V lost 6 bases and J lost 7 bases. The chain's CDR3 is CASSLRQGTFEKLFF. CDR3 nucleotides: TGTGCCAGCTCGCTGAGACAGGGAACTTTTGAAAAACTGTTTTTT.

This clone was counted once. The rearrangement uses TRBV6-1 and TRBJ1-2; no reliable D call. The CDR3 contains 14 residues. Deletions cut 1 base from V and 6 bases from J, with 12 bases between. The V gene's germline CDR1 is MNHNS and CDR2 SASEGT. CDR3 region: CASSEGRAGNGYTF. CDR3 bases: TGTGCCAGCAGTGAAGGACGAGCGGGGAATGGCTACACCTTC.

The chain recombines TRBV6-5 with TRBJ1-1; TRBD1 matches at 9 bases. CDR3 length equals 15 residues. Germline CDR1 is MNHEY and CDR2 is SVGAGI. The V segment lost 6 bases and the J segment 1 base; nucleotides outside the gene matches: 6. The CDR3 here is CASRPDRGSNTEAFF. The CDR3 region has the DNA TGTGCCAGCAGGCCGGACAGGGGATCGAACACTGAAGCTTTCTTT.